This T cell receptor (beta chain) was identified during a study of T cells expressing NK-cell markers. Study summary: Among the eight sequenced donors, seven tested HCMV-seropositive and one tested seronegative. Findings and limits, study-wide: In over 5 donors, dominant CD3+CD56+NKG2C+ clonotypes ranked among the top 10 CD8+ clonotypes. The study found these clonotypes also leading the CD3+CD56-NKG2C+ fraction in several donors.

For TCR beta, cDNA was produced by 5'RACE template switching with UMIs. TCRdb reworked the 5' RACE reads into one entry per CDR3 protein, no DNA. Its table records about 450,000 distinct CDR3 sequences. Points on this clonotype: Its antigen is as yet unknown.

Germline lookup yields CDR1 MNHEY and CDR2 SMNVEV (reference sequence). The length of the CDR3 is 16 residues. The source material was blood T cells: a sorted CD56 or NKG2C T cell subset, CD4+ or CD8+ T cells, or bulk PBMC T cells (not recorded which). This clonotype originated in a woman aged 18 to 75 in good health. The gene calls are TRBV27 and TRBJ2-1; TCRdb outputs TRBD2, but without DNA this stays unchecked. The CDR3 sequence: CASSQTRGGAYNEQFF.